This is a list of T cell receptor beta chains from one sample in a study of blood T cell repertoires in COVID-19. Sequenced by immunoSEQ multiplex PCR; TCRdb stores in-frame clones only, minus some. Here the sample spans a few hundred thousand clones, 86% being singletons. Material: peripheral blood. Receptors were obtained from a woman in her seventies with COVID-19, enrolled during active disease. Each CDR3 is given with its conserved first and last residue. Each record gives: V gene, J gene, clone size, D gene, CDR3 DNA, CDR3 protein. A D gene is named only where the DNA matches it firmly. A clone size is listed for some rows: how often the clone was seen (once, few, many), or a class if it is expanded.

V gene: TRBV3-1/TRBV3-2; J gene: TRBJ2-7; clone size: .; D gene: TRBD2; CDR3 DNA: TGTGCCAGCAGCCAAGTTCCCAGCGGGGACTACGAGCAGTACTTC; CDR3 protein: CASSQVPSGDYEQYF
V gene: TRBV19; J gene: TRBJ1-5; clone size: .; D gene: TRBD1; CDR3 DNA: TGTGCCAGTATGGACAGGTGGGCGGAACAGCCCCAGCATTTT; CDR3 protein: CASMDRWAEQPQHF
V gene: TRBV28; J gene: TRBJ2-1; clone size: .; D gene: TRBD1; CDR3 DNA: TGTGCCAGCACCTACCCGACAGGGGGCATGAGGGATGAGCAGTTCTTC; CDR3 protein: CASTYPTGGMRDEQFF
V gene: TRBV7-2; J gene: TRBJ2-7; clone size: .; D gene: TRBD2; CDR3 DNA: TGTGCCAGCAGCTTAGGACTAGCGGCCAACGAGCAGTACTTC; CDR3 protein: CASSLGLAANEQYF
V gene: TRBV19; J gene: TRBJ2-5; clone size: .; D gene: .; CDR3 DNA: TGTGCCAGTAGTACCCGGGGATCCCGAAAGACCCAGTACTTC; CDR3 protein: CASSTRGSRKTQYF
V gene: TRBV25-1; J gene: TRBJ1-1; clone size: .; D gene: TRBD1; CDR3 DNA: TGTGCCAGCAGCGTAGAGGGACAGGGGCGTTTGGCTTTCTTT; CDR3 protein: CASSVEGQGRLAFF
V gene: TRBV27; J gene: TRBJ2-1; clone size: .; D gene: .; CDR3 DNA: TGTGCCAGCAGTTTAGGCCGGGGCAATGAGCAGTTCTTC; CDR3 protein: CASSLGRGNEQFF
V gene: TRBV11-3; J gene: TRBJ2-1; clone size: .; D gene: TRBD1; CDR3 DNA: TGTGCCAGCAGCCCCCGGGACAGCTACAATGAGCAGTTCTTC; CDR3 protein: CASSPRDSYNEQFF
V gene: TRBV28; J gene: TRBJ2-5; clone size: .; D gene: .; CDR3 DNA: TGTGCCAGCACCGCGGGGAAGGAGACCCAGTACTTC; CDR3 protein: CASTAGKETQYF
V gene: TRBV4-2; J gene: TRBJ2-2; clone size: .; D gene: .; CDR3 DNA: TGTGCCAGCAGCCAAGGGGGGCAGAGCACCGGGGAGCTGTTTTTT; CDR3 protein: CASSQGGQSTGELFF
V gene: TRBV5-8; J gene: TRBJ2-2; clone size: .; D gene: TRBD1; CDR3 DNA: TGTGCCAGCAGCTCCGGGACAGGGCGGGCCGGGGAGCTGTTTTTT; CDR3 protein: CASSSGTGRAGELFF
V gene: TRBV4-2; J gene: TRBJ2-5; clone size: .; D gene: TRBD2; CDR3 DNA: TGTGCCAGCAGCCAAGTGGGGACTAGCAGAGAGACCCAGTACTTC; CDR3 protein: CASSQVGTSRETQYF
V gene: TRBV28; J gene: TRBJ1-5; clone size: .; D gene: .; CDR3 DNA: TGTGCCAGCAGTTTGCCGCAGTCCAATCAGCCCCAGCATTTT; CDR3 protein: CASSLPQSNQPQHF
V gene: TRBV7-3; J gene: TRBJ2-4; clone size: .; D gene: TRBD1; CDR3 DNA: TGTGCCAGCAGCCCGGGGACAGGGGAGTCCAAAAACATTCAGTACTTC; CDR3 protein: CASSPGTGESKNIQYF
V gene: TRBV3-1/TRBV3-2; J gene: TRBJ2-2; clone size: .; D gene: .; CDR3 DNA: TGTGCCAGCAGCCCCGGAAACAGGCTAACCTGGGAGCTGTTTTTT; CDR3 protein: CASSPGNRLTWELFF
V gene: TRBV24-1; J gene: TRBJ2-1; clone size: few; D gene: .; CDR3 DNA: TGTGCCACCAGTGACGGACGGGGAAGCTCCTACAATGAGCAGTTCTTC; CDR3 protein: CATSDGRGSSYNEQFF
V gene: TRBV5-1; J gene: TRBJ2-3; clone size: .; D gene: .; CDR3 DNA: TGCGCCAGCAGCTTGTTGGGCTCCCCCACAGATACGCAGTATTTT; CDR3 protein: CASSLLGSPTDTQYF
V gene: TRBV4-1; J gene: TRBJ1-4; clone size: .; D gene: .; CDR3 DNA: TGCGCCAGCAGCCAAGGTACGAGGGATGAAAAACTGTTTTTT; CDR3 protein: CASSQGTRDEKLFF
V gene: TRBV7-6; J gene: TRBJ2-2; clone size: .; D gene: .; CDR3 DNA: TGTGCCAGCAGCTTAGGTAACAGCCCGAACACCGGGGAGCTGTTTTTT; CDR3 protein: CASSLGNSPNTGELFF
V gene: TRBV19; J gene: TRBJ1-5; clone size: .; D gene: .; CDR3 DNA: TGTGCCAGTAGTACGGGGGGGAGCAATCAGCCCCAGCATTTT; CDR3 protein: CASSTGGSNQPQHF
V gene: TRBV6-5; J gene: TRBJ1-4; clone size: .; D gene: .; CDR3 DNA: TGTGCCAGCAGTTCACAGGGCATTCTTAATGAAAAACTGTTTTTT; CDR3 protein: CASSSQGILNEKLFF
V gene: TRBV30; J gene: TRBJ2-7; clone size: .; D gene: .; CDR3 DNA: TGTGCCTGGAGTCCCTCCGAGAATATCAAGCAGTACTTC; CDR3 protein: CAWSPSENIKQYF
V gene: TRBV19; J gene: TRBJ2-3; clone size: .; D gene: .; CDR3 DNA: TGTGCCAGTAGTATAGCCACACCCACAGATACGCAGTATTTT; CDR3 protein: CASSIATPTDTQYF
V gene: TRBV11-2; J gene: TRBJ2-1; clone size: .; D gene: TRBD2; CDR3 DNA: TGTGCCAGCAGCTTAGTCGGGGGGGCCCCCTTCAATGAGCAGTTCTTC; CDR3 protein: CASSLVGGAPFNEQFF
V gene: TRBV5-6; J gene: TRBJ2-3; clone size: many; D gene: .; CDR3 DNA: TGTGCCAGCAGCCTCCGACAGACTAGCACAGATACGCAGTATTTT; CDR3 protein: CASSLRQTSTDTQYF
V gene: TRBV29-1; J gene: TRBJ1-5; clone size: few; D gene: .; CDR3 DNA: TGCAGCGTTGACCAGGGTAGCAATCAGCCCCAGCATTTT; CDR3 protein: CSVDQGSNQPQHF
V gene: TRBV19; J gene: TRBJ1-4; clone size: .; D gene: .; CDR3 DNA: TGTGCCAGTAGTATATTTGGAGGATGGGAAAAACTGTTTTTT; CDR3 protein: CASSIFGGWEKLFF
V gene: TRBV27; J gene: TRBJ1-6; clone size: .; D gene: TRBD1; CDR3 DNA: TGTGCCAGCAGTTGGGACTCACAGGGGAGGACTTCACCCCTCCACTTT; CDR3 protein: CASSWDSQGRTSPLHF
V gene: TRBV5-8; J gene: TRBJ1-5; clone size: .; D gene: .; CDR3 DNA: TGTGCCAGCAGGTCCGGGACACCTGATCAGCCCCAGCATTTT; CDR3 protein: CASRSGTPDQPQHF
V gene: TRBV2; J gene: TRBJ1-2; clone size: .; D gene: TRBD1; CDR3 DNA: TGTGCCAGCAGTGAAGGGAGGAACAGGGGAGGAATTGGCTACACCTTC; CDR3 protein: CASSEGRNRGGIGYTF
V gene: TRBV28; J gene: TRBJ1-6; clone size: .; D gene: .; CDR3 DNA: TGTGCCAGCAGCGGACATAATAAAGGTTCACCCCTCCACTTT; CDR3 protein: CASSGHNKGSPLHF
V gene: TRBV6-5; J gene: TRBJ2-7; clone size: .; D gene: TRBD1; CDR3 DNA: TGTGCCAGCAGTTCCCGGGACAGGGGGGACGCGCAGTACTTC; CDR3 protein: CASSSRDRGDAQYF
V gene: TRBV5-1; J gene: TRBJ2-1; clone size: many; D gene: .; CDR3 DNA: TGCGCCAGCAGCTTGCAGGCGGGTAACAATGAGCAGTTCTTC; CDR3 protein: CASSLQAGNNEQFF
V gene: TRBV27; J gene: TRBJ2-3; clone size: .; D gene: .; CDR3 DNA: TGTGCCAGCATCCCCGGGGGGCTAACCTTTGGCGATACGCAGTATTTT; CDR3 protein: CASIPGGLTFGDTQYF
V gene: TRBV4-1; J gene: TRBJ1-4; clone size: .; D gene: TRBD1; CDR3 DNA: TGCGCCAGCAGCCAAGTAGGGACAGAAGGTGAAAAACTGTTTTTT; CDR3 protein: CASSQVGTEGEKLFF
V gene: TRBV27; J gene: TRBJ2-3; clone size: .; D gene: .; CDR3 DNA: TGTGCCAGCAGTTCCTCCAAGTATGCGGCCACAGATACGCAGTATTTT; CDR3 protein: CASSSSKYAATDTQYF
V gene: TRBV19; J gene: TRBJ1-1; clone size: .; D gene: TRBD1; CDR3 DNA: TGTGCCAGTAGAGCGGGGACAGGGCGGGACACTGAAGCTTTCTTT; CDR3 protein: CASRAGTGRDTEAFF
V gene: TRBV5-4; J gene: TRBJ2-7; clone size: .; D gene: .; CDR3 DNA: TGTGCCAGCAGCTTAAGGACTTCCTACGAGCAGTACTTC; CDR3 protein: CASSLRTSYEQYF
V gene: TRBV3-1/TRBV3-2; J gene: TRBJ2-1; clone size: .; D gene: TRBD1; CDR3 DNA: TGTGCCAGCAGCCTTCAACAGGACAGGATATTCAATGAGCAGTTCTTC; CDR3 protein: CASSLQQDRIFNEQFF